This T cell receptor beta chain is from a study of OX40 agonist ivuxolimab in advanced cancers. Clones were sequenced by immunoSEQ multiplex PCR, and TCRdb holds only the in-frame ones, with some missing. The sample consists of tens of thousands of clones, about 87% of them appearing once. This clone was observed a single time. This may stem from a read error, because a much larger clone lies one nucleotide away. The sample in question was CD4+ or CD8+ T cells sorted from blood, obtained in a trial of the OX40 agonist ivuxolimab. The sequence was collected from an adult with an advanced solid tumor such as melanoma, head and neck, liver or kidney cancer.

CDR3 coding DNA: TGTGCCAGCAGCCAGGGCTACGAGCAGTACTTC. It specifies CASSQGYEQYF. This chain links TRBV14 with TRBJ2-7; D not certain. Germline CDR1 SGHDN, CDR2 FVKESK. V was cut by 3 bases and J by 3 bases, with 3 bases left in between. The CDR3 totals 11 residues. Using reference TRBV14 and TRBJ2-7 for the parts outside the CDR3, the full variable domain is EAGVTQFPSHSVIEKGQTVTLRCDPISGHDNLYWYRRVMGKEIKFLLHFVKESKQDESGMPNNRFLAERTGGTYSTLKVQPAELEDSGVYFCASSQGYEQYFGPGTRLTVT.